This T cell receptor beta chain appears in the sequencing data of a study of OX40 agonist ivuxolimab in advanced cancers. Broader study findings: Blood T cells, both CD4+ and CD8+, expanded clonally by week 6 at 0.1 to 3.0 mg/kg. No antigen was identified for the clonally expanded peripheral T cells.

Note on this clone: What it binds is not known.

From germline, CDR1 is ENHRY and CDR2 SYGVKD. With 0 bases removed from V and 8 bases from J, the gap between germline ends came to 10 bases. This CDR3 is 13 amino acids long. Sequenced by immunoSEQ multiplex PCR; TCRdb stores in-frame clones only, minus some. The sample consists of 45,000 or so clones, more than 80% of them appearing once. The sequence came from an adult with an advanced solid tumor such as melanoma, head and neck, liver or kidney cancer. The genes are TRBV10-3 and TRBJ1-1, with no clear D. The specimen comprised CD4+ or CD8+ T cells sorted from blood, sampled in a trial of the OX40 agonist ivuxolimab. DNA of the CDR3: TGTGCCATCAGTGAGTCGAGCGTCCCAGAAGCTTTCTTT. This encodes CAISESSVPEAFF.